This TCR beta chain derives from a study of T cell repertoires in cytomegalovirus infection. About the study: Public TCR beta signature analysis indicated the presence of both CMV infection and matching HLA type.

In TCRdb, the reads were re-called with MiXCR into one record per CDR3 protein. The sample has almost 300,000 distinct CDR3 sequences, 8% to 10% seen once. This clonotype was seen at least ten times. Antigen specificity is unknown. The V gene end was trimmed by 1 base and the J gene end by 5 bases; junction bases not matched to a gene: 8. The CDR3 is 15 amino acids. Germline-derived CDR1 and CDR2 are SGHDT and YYEEEE. General observations from the study: CMV carriers with the relevant HLA were identified by cumulative public TCR beta family frequency.

The gene calls are TRBV5-6 and TRBJ2-5, with 7 bases fitting TRBD2. The TCR comes from a human donor in good health (CMV status not recorded). Some clones in this sample may be carry-over from other donors' samples. The specimen sequenced was PBMCs. The CDR3 DNA sequence: TGTGCCAGCAGCTTGCTCCTAATCGGGAGGGAGACCCAGTACTTC. Its protein is CASSLLLIGRETQYF.